The rows below give T cell receptor beta chains drawn from one sample of a study of control samples from healthy donors and cancer patients. Repertoires were generated with immunoSEQ multiplex PCR, while TCRdb's copy carries only in-frame clones and drops some. The table records approximately 100,000 clones, around 82% of them present only once. The sample taken for sequencing was blood. The receptors shown here come from a man between 60 and 70 years old in good health. The CDR3 runs from the conserved cysteine through the conserved F or W. Fields, in order: J gene, D gene, clone size, V gene, CDR3 protein, CDR3 DNA. D genes are given only for firm matches. A clone size is listed for some rows: how often the clone was seen (once, few, many), or a class if it is expanded.

TRBJ2-1 . . TRBV6-2/TRBV6-3 CASSRSREQFF TGTGCCAGCAGTCGATCTAGGGAGCAGTTCTTC
TRBJ1-2 . . TRBV30 CAWSFPGSNYGYTF TGTGCCTGGAGCTTCCCTGGATCCAACTATGGCTACACCTTC
TRBJ2-6 . . TRBV14 CASSLALRAGANVLTF TGTGCCAGCAGCCTAGCCCTCAGGGCCGGGGCCAACGTCCTGACTTTC
TRBJ1-4 TRBD1 . TRBV2 CASSRQGGFLAEKLFF TGTGCCAGCAGCAGACAGGGGGGGTTCCTTGCTGAAAAACTGTTTTTT
TRBJ1-2 . . TRBV5-1 CASSLESADYGYGYTF TGCGCCAGCAGCTTGGAATCGGCAGATTACGGATATGGCTACACCTTC
TRBJ2-7 . . TRBV24-1 CATSDRGYEQYF TGTGCCACCAGTGATAGGGGCTACGAGCAGTACTTC
TRBJ2-1 TRBD2 . TRBV28 CASSLILAHSSYNEQFF TGTGCCAGCAGTCTAATACTAGCGCATAGCTCCTACAATGAGCAGTTCTTC
TRBJ2-5 . few TRBV5-4 CASSWRDQETQYF TGTGCCAGCAGCTGGAGGGACCAAGAGACCCAGTACTTC
TRBJ1-6 TRBD1 . TRBV4-1 CASSPQPGQLVNSPLHF TGCGCCAGCAGCCCTCAACCGGGACAGCTAGTCAATTCACCCCTCCACTTT
TRBJ2-6 . . TRBV28 CASSLGAGANVLTF TGTGCCAGCAGTTTGGGGGCTGGGGCCAACGTCCTGACTTTC
TRBJ2-5 TRBD2 . TRBV11-3 CAGSSGRMGETQYF TGTGCCGGCAGCTCCGGGAGGATGGGGGAGACCCAGTACTTC
TRBJ2-5 . . TRBV12-5 CASGLVKETQYF TGTGCTAGTGGTTTGGTTAAAGAGACCCAGTACTTC
TRBJ2-1 . . TRBV2 CASSELEQFF TGTGCCAGCAGTGAACTCGAGCAGTTCTTC
TRBJ2-7 . . TRBV19 CASSIDLSGESSYEQYF TGTGCCAGTAGTATAGATCTATCAGGGGAGAGTTCCTACGAGCAGTACTTC
TRBJ2-7 . . TRBV28 CASSPWGQREYEQYF TGTGCCAGCAGTCCTTGGGGACAGCGGGAGTACGAGCAGTACTTC
TRBJ1-2 TRBD1 . TRBV28 CASSLPPGQGDNYGYTF TGTGCCAGCAGCCTGCCTCCCGGACAGGGGGATAACTATGGCTACACCTTC
TRBJ2-3 . . TRBV2 CASRALGQGPTDTQYF TGTGCCAGCAGGGCCTTGGGGCAGGGGCCCACAGATACGCAGTATTTT
TRBJ1-1 . . TRBV4-1 CASRGGALLNTEAFF TGCGCCAGCAGGGGGGGGGCCCTCCTCAACACTGAAGCTTTCTTT
TRBJ2-7 . . TRBV10-3 CATRQVRYEQYF TGTGCCACCAGACAGGTACGCTACGAGCAGTACTTC
TRBJ2-7 TRBD1 . TRBV6-6 CASSQGQGAVYEQYF TGTGCCAGCAGCCAGGGACAGGGGGCCGTCTACGAGCAGTACTTC
TRBJ1-2 TRBD1 . TRBV5-6 CASSSPRTGHNYGYTF TGTGCCAGCAGCTCACCGAGGACAGGTCATAACTATGGCTACACCTTC
TRBJ2-7 TRBD2 once TRBV7-9 CASSSNLAFTSGEAEQYF TGTGCCAGCAGCTCAAACCTCGCCTTTACTAGCGGGGAGGCCGAGCAGTACTTC
TRBJ2-2 . . TRBV13 CASSLVFRGPNTGELFF TGTGCCAGCAGCTTAGTGTTCAGGGGCCCGAACACCGGGGAGCTGTTTTTT
TRBJ1-1 TRBD1 . TRBV19 CASSKRLGTGGAGVTEAFF TGTGCCAGTAGTAAAAGGTTGGGGACAGGGGGCGCTGGGGTCACTGAAGCTTTCTTT
TRBJ2-2 . few TRBV11-2 CASSLVGPTLTGELFF TGTGCCAGCAGCTTAGTAGGTCCGACCCTAACCGGGGAGCTGTTTTTT
TRBJ2-1 . . TRBV4-1 CASSQERFRVTHNEQFF TGCGCCAGCAGCCAAGAAAGATTTCGGGTAACCCACAATGAGCAGTTCTTC
TRBJ1-6 . . TRBV21-1 CASTSGTVNSPLHF TGTGCCAGCACCTCCGGGACAGTAAATTCACCCCTCCACTTT
TRBJ2-5 . . TRBV19 CASSTTGLQTQYF TGTGCCAGTAGTACAACAGGGCTACAGACCCAGTACTTC
TRBJ2-5 . . TRBV19 CASSIEAGRETQYF TGTGCCAGTAGTATAGAGGCAGGGAGGGAGACCCAGTACTTC
TRBJ1-2 . . TRBV9 CASSPPGVGLTNYGYTF TGTGCCAGCAGCCCACCCGGGGTTGGTTTAACGAACTATGGCTACACCTTC
TRBJ1-1 . . TRBV5-1 CASSPGVKNTEAFF TGCGCCAGCAGCCCCGGGGTGAAGAACACTGAAGCTTTCTTT
TRBJ1-1 . once TRBV3-1/TRBV3-2 CASSQARGGSFF TGTGCCAGCAGCCAAGCGAGAGGGGGATCTTTCTTT
TRBJ2-6 TRBD1 . TRBV4-2 CASSQVRGGANVLTF TGTGCCAGCAGCCAAGTCAGGGGGGGGGCCAACGTCCTGACTTTC
TRBJ2-7 . . TRBV6-6 CASSYPVVDEQYF TGTGCCAGCAGTTATCCCGTCGTGGACGAGCAGTACTTC
TRBJ2-5 . . TRBV11-2 CASSLVGRGPSLTQYF TGTGCCAGCAGCTTAGTGGGGCGGGGTCCCTCGCTAACCCAGTACTTC
TRBJ2-7 TRBD2 . TRBV11-2 CASSLLGLAGTYEQYF TGTGCCAGCAGCTTGCTGGGACTAGCGGGGACCTACGAGCAGTACTTC
TRBJ1-1 . few TRBV11-3 CASSLGHGTEAFF TGTGCCAGCAGCTTAGGCCACGGAACTGAAGCTTTCTTT
TRBJ2-1 TRBD2 . TRBV2 CASRATSGGAYEQFF TGTGCCAGCAGGGCAACTAGCGGGGGGGCCTATGAGCAGTTCTTC
TRBJ1-2 . . TRBV11-2 CASSLGQSIYGYTF TGTGCCAGCAGCTTAGGGCAGTCAATCTATGGCTACACCTTC
TRBJ2-2 . . TRBV7-8 CASSSEGLNTGELFF TGTGCCAGCAGCTCGGAGGGATTGAACACCGGGGAGCTGTTTTTT
TRBJ2-7 . . TRBV7-9 CASSLVTGWSSYEQYF TGTGCCAGCAGCTTAGTTACAGGGTGGTCTTCCTACGAGCAGTACTTC
TRBJ2-5 . . TRBV30 CAWSRGKQETQYF TGTGCCTGGAGTAGGGGTAAACAAGAGACCCAGTACTTC
TRBJ2-7 . . TRBV28 CASYPRGFYEQYF TGTGCCAGTTACCCGCGGGGATTTTACGAGCAGTACTTC
TRBJ1-1 . . TRBV28 CASITLRYTEAFF TGTGCCAGCATCACACTTAGGTACACTGAAGCTTTCTTT
TRBJ1-2 TRBD1 . TRBV18 CASSPVSGGDGYTF TGTGCCAGCTCACCGGTTTCAGGGGGGGATGGCTACACCTTC
TRBJ2-7 TRBD1 . TRBV19 CASSPARTGGDHEQYF TGTGCCAGTAGTCCCGCTCGGACAGGGGGCGACCACGAGCAGTACTTC
TRBJ2-5 . . TRBV21-1 CASSKGTSEWRAETQYF TGTGCCAGCAGCAAGGGGACTAGCGAGTGGAGAGCAGAGACCCAGTACTTC
TRBJ1-4 . . TRBV13 CASSRPGGLPREKLFF TGTGCCAGCAGCAGACCAGGAGGTCTACCGAGGGAAAAACTGTTTTTT
TRBJ1-3 . . TRBV5-1 CASTPKGQSGNTIYF TGCGCCAGCACGCCGAAAGGACAATCTGGAAACACCATATATTTT